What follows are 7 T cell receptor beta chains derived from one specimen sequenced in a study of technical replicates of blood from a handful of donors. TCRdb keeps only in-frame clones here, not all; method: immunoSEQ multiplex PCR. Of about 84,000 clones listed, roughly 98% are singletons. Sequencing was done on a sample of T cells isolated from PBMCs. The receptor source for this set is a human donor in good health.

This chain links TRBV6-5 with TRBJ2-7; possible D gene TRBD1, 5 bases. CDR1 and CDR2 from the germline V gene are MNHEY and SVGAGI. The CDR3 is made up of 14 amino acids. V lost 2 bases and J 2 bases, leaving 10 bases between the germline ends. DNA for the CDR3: TGTGCCAGCAGTTACAACGACAGACCCTACGAGCAGTACTTC. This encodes CASSYNDRPYEQYF.

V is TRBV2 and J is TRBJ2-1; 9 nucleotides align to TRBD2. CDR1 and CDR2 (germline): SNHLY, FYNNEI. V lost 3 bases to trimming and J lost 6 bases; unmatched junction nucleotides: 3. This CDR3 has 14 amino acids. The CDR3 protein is CASSEGGRANEQFF. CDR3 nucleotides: TGTGCCAGCAGTGAGGGCGGGAGGGCCAATGAGCAGTTCTTC. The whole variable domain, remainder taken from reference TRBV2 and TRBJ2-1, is EPEVTQTPSHQVTQMGQEVILRCVPISNHLYFYWYRQILGQKVEFLVSFYNNEISEKSEIFDDQFSVERPDGSNFTLKIRSTKLEDSAMYFCASSEGGRANEQFFGPGTRLTVL.

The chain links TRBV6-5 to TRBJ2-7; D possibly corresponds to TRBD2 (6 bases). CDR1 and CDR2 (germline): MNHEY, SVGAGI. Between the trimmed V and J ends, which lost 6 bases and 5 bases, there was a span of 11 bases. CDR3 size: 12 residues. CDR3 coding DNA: TGTGCCAGCAGCTGGGGAGGCCACGAGCAGTACTTC. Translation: CASSWGGHEQYF.

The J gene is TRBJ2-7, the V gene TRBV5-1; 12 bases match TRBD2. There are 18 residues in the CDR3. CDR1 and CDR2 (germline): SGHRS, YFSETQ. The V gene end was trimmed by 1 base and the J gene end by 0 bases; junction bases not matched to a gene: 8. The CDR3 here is CASSLPELAGGFSYEQYF. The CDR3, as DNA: TGCGCCAGCAGCTTGCCCGAACTAGCGGGGGGATTCTCCTACGAGCAGTACTTC.

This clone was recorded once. The CDR3 here is CASRNGQPFTYNSPLHF. CDR3 nucleotide sequence: TGCGCCAGCAGGAATGGACAGCCCTTTACATATAATTCACCCCTCCACTTT. This chain links TRBV23-1 with TRBJ1-6; the D gene is possibly TRBD1 (6 bases). TRBV23-1 is known as an ORF, though its function is uncertain. V was cut by 6 bases and J by 4 bases, with 19 bases left in between. This CDR3 is built from 17 residues.

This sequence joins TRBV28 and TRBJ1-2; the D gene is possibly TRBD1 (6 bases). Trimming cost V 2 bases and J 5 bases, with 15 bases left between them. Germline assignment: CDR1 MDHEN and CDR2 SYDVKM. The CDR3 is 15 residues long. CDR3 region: CASSLAQGIRYGYTF. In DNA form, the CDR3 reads TGTGCCAGCAGTTTAGCACAGGGCATCCGGTATGGCTACACCTTC.

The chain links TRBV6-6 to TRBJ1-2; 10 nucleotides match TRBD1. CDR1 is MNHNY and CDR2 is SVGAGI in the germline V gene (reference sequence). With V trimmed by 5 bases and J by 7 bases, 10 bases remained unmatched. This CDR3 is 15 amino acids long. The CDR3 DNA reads TGTGCCAGCAGTGCCGACAGGGGGCTTTACGGTGGCTACACCTTC. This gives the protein CASSADRGLYGGYTF.